This TCR beta chain was retrieved from a study of blood T cells in healthy people across ages. The authors ran a second PCR of about 7 to 12 cycles using a sample-barcoded 5' primer and a J-beta primer mix. All cDNA molecules were each tagged by a template-switch adaptor with 12 random nucleotides. TCRdb fed the 5' RACE reads into MiXCR, producing one record per CDR3 protein. The repertoire has 710,000 or so distinct CDR3 sequences, approximately 30% of them found once; the top ten carry 15%. The sample, about 9.7 milliliters of peripheral blood, was drawn from each donor. This CDR3 region has 13 residues. The V and J ends lost 6 bases and 4 bases respectively, with 15 bases between them. CDR1 and CDR2 from the germline V gene are DFQATT and SNEGSKA (reference sequence). This clonotype was counted many times. Its matching antigen is unknown. A single base separates this from a much larger clone, so it may be a read error.

Findings and caveats of the study: The diversity estimates, figures obtained from one million T cells, were considered underestimates. TCR beta diversity was tightly associated with the proportion of naive T cells.

The source of this sequence is a woman of 80 years or more in good health. The chain has TRBV20-1 and TRBJ1-2; tentatively, D is TRBD1 (5 bases). The sample taken for sequencing was blood. CDR3: CSAWVGGVYGYTF. CDR3 nucleotides: TGCAGTGCCTGGGTTGGGGGGGTCTATGGCTACACCTTC.